Listed below are T cell receptor beta chains from one sample, sequenced in a study of Tregs in tolerant kidney transplant recipients. Data came from immunoSEQ multiplex PCR; TCRdb stores just in-frame clones and leaves some out. The table shows some 66,000 clones, with over 85% occurring only once. Sequencing was performed on CD8+ T cells from blood, taken before the transplant. The receptors shown here come from a human donor who received a combined kidney and bone marrow transplant. CDR3s include the opening cysteine and the closing phenylalanine or tryptophan. Fields, in order: clone size, V gene, D gene, J gene, CDR3 length, CDR3 protein, CDR3 DNA. D genes are given only for firm matches. A row's size may be missing; if present it is once, few, many or a size class.

few,TRBV6-6,.,TRBJ2-4,13,CASSPVAKNIQYF,TGTGCCAGCAGCCCTGTCGCCAAAAACATTCAGTACTTC
.,TRBV7-2,TRBD1,TRBJ1-1,15,CASSTILTGGGEAFF,TGTGCCAGCAGCACCATCCTGACAGGGGGGGGTGAAGCTTTCTTT
.,TRBV2,TRBD2,TRBJ2-5,16,CASSDGAGGSQKTQYF,TGTGCCAGCAGTGATGGAGCGGGGGGGTCACAGAAGACCCAGTACTTC
.,TRBV7-8,.,TRBJ1-2,14,CASSLGSFNYGYTF,TGTGCCAGCAGCTTAGGTAGTTTTAACTATGGCTACACCTTC
once,TRBV7-9,.,TRBJ2-5,13,CASSLVAVETQYF,TGTGCCAGCAGCTTAGTAGCGGTTGAGACCCAGTACTTC
.,TRBV19,.,TRBJ1-5,15,CASSFGARGNQPQHF,TGTGCCAGTAGTTTTGGGGCTCGTGGCAATCAGCCCCAGCATTTT
.,TRBV7-6,.,TRBJ2-1,15,CASSFTDSSYNEQFF,TGTGCCAGCAGTTTTACCGACAGCTCCTACAATGAGCAGTTCTTC
.,TRBV9,.,TRBJ1-1,13,CASSAVTGSEAFF,TGTGCCAGCAGCGCGGTAACAGGGTCTGAAGCTTTCTTT
.,TRBV4-1,TRBD1,TRBJ1-2,14,CASSLGTGNYGYTF,TGCGCCAGCAGCCTAGGGACAGGGAACTATGGCTACACCTTC
.,TRBV7-9,.,TRBJ2-1,14,CASSLEGVQDEQFF,TGTGCCAGCAGCTTAGAGGGGGTCCAGGACGAGCAGTTCTTC
.,TRBV18,.,TRBJ2-5,16,CASSPISVGGHETQYF,TGTGCCAGCTCACCAATTTCGGTCGGGGGGCATGAGACCCAGTACTTC
.,TRBV4-1,TRBD1,TRBJ1-1,16,CASSLGQGGYGTEAFF,TGCGCCAGCAGCTTGGGACAGGGGGGATACGGCACTGAAGCTTTCTTT
.,TRBV18,TRBD2,TRBJ2-1,17,CASAMETSGSPYNEQFF,TGTGCCAGCGCCATGGAGACTAGCGGGAGCCCTTACAATGAGCAGTTCTTC
.,TRBV4-1,TRBD2,TRBJ2-1,16,CASSLTGSGSYNEQFF,TGCGCCAGCAGCCTAACGGGTAGCGGGAGCTACAATGAGCAGTTCTTC
.,TRBV2,.,TRBJ1-2,15,CASSELMGPNYGYTF,TGTGCCAGCAGTGAGTTGATGGGGCCTAACTATGGCTACACCTTC
.,TRBV7-2,.,TRBJ2-7,15,CASSLPQGYRYEQYF,TGTGCCAGCAGCTTGCCGCAGGGTTATCGCTACGAGCAGTACTTC
.,TRBV4-3,.,TRBJ2-1,14,CASSPQARNYRQFF,TGCGCCAGCAGCCCTCAAGCGCGCAATTACCGCCAGTTCTTC
.,TRBV7-2,.,TRBJ1-1,12,CASSHGNTEAFF,TGTGCCAGCAGCCACGGGAACACTGAAGCTTTCTTT
.,TRBV7-7,.,TRBJ2-4,18,CASSLRRQARVAKNIQYF,TGTGCCAGCAGCTTACGGAGACAGGCCAGGGTAGCCAAAAACATTCAGTACTTC
.,TRBV4-2,TRBD2,TRBJ2-2,17,CASSQPAGVTNTGELFF,TGTGCCAGCAGCCAACCAGCGGGGGTAACGAACACCGGGGAGCTGTTTTTT
.,TRBV19,.,TRBJ1-4,12,CASSQGLGKLFF,TGTGCCAGTAGTCAGGGTCTAGGGAAACTGTTTTTT
once,TRBV6-5,.,TRBJ1-1,15,CASSYRQRMNTEAFF,TGTGCCAGCAGTTACCGACAGAGGATGAACACTGAAGCTTTCTTT
.,TRBV5-6,.,TRBJ2-2,12,CASSFGAGELFF,TGTGCCAGCAGCTTCGGAGCCGGGGAGCTGTTTTTT
.,TRBV6-5,.,TRBJ2-1,15,CASSYSKGSRNEQFF,TGTGCCAGCAGTTACTCGAAGGGGTCCCGCAATGAGCAGTTCTTC
.,TRBV5-1,.,TRBJ1-2,17,CASSLNPGTPNSYGYTF,TGCGCCAGCAGCTTAAATCCCGGGACACCGAACTCCTATGGCTACACCTTC
medium-sized,TRBV11-2,TRBD2,TRBJ2-1,14,CASIAGGPLGEQFF,TGTGCCAGTATAGCGGGAGGGCCTCTAGGTGAGCAGTTCTTC
once,TRBV19,TRBD2,TRBJ2-1,15,CASSIIAGSGGEQFF,TGTGCCAGTAGTATAATAGCGGGAAGCGGGGGTGAGCAGTTCTTC
.,TRBV27,.,TRBJ1-5,14,CASRYLGGNQPQHF,TGTGCCAGCAGGTACCTGGGGGGTAATCAGCCCCAGCATTTT
.,TRBV27,TRBD1,TRBJ2-1,15,CASSLSRTGVNEQFF,TGTGCCAGCAGTTTATCTCGGACAGGGGTCAATGAGCAGTTCTTC
.,TRBV7-9,TRBD1,TRBJ1-2,14,CATGTGTNWHGYTF,TGTGCCACCGGGACAGGGACGAATTGGCATGGCTACACCTTC
.,TRBV9,TRBD1,TRBJ1-1,15,CASSNPDRGGTEAFF,TGTGCCAGCAGCAACCCGGACAGGGGAGGGACTGAAGCTTTCTTT
.,TRBV9,.,TRBJ1-2,15,CASSENSLTNYGYTF,TGTGCCAGCAGCGAGAACAGCTTAACTAACTATGGCTACACCTTC
.,TRBV9,.,TRBJ2-5,17,CASSPYGPRTGRETQYF,TGTGCCAGCAGCCCCTACGGGCCCCGAACAGGTAGAGAGACCCAGTACTTC
.,TRBV9,TRBD1,TRBJ2-7,16,CASSPSPGQGAYEQYF,TGTGCCAGCAGCCCGAGCCCGGGACAGGGGGCCTACGAGCAGTACTTC
.,TRBV28,.,TRBJ1-1,14,CASTRRGGITEAFF,TGTGCCAGCACCCGACGGGGTGGCATCACTGAAGCTTTCTTT
.,TRBV27,TRBD1,TRBJ1-5,13,CASSLGTAQPQHF,TGTGCCAGCAGTTTAGGGACAGCTCAGCCCCAGCATTTT
few,TRBV27,TRBD1,TRBJ2-7,13,CASSQGQGDEQYF,TGTGCCAGCAGTCAAGGACAGGGTGACGAGCAGTACTTC
few,TRBV15,.,TRBJ1-1,15,CATSRGADMNTEAFF,TGTGCCACCAGCAGGGGGGCAGATATGAACACTGAAGCTTTCTTT
.,TRBV11-3,.,TRBJ2-2,14,CASSDWTGAGELFF,TGTGCCAGCAGCGATTGGACGGGGGCCGGGGAGCTGTTTTTT
.,TRBV6-1,.,TRBJ2-2,16,CASSEAGGPNTGELFF,TGTGCCAGCAGTGAAGCGGGGGGACCGAACACCGGGGAGCTGTTTTTT
.,TRBV27,.,TRBJ2-5,14,CASRTKDSKETQYF,TGTGCCAGCAGAACCAAGGACAGTAAAGAGACCCAGTACTTC
once,TRBV6-5,.,TRBJ2-3,15,CASSSQGFGTDTQYF,TGTGCCAGCAGTTCGCAGGGCTTCGGCACAGATACGCAGTATTTT
.,TRBV7-3,TRBD2,TRBJ2-1,21,CASSPNPGLAGALSSYNEQFF,TGTGCCAGCAGCCCGAACCCGGGACTAGCGGGGGCTCTAAGCTCCTACAATGAGCAGTTCTTC
.,TRBV4-3,.,TRBJ2-1,16,CASSQTSHDAYNEQFF,TGCGCCAGCAGCCAAACTAGTCACGACGCTTACAATGAGCAGTTCTTC
.,TRBV25-1,TRBD2,TRBJ2-7,17,CASSAELAGGISGEQYF,TGTGCCAGCAGTGCCGAACTAGCGGGAGGCATATCGGGCGAGCAGTACTTC
once,TRBV5-1,TRBD2,TRBJ2-7,17,CASSLGAGGLTSYEQYF,TGCGCCAGCAGCTTGGGAGCGGGGGGCCTGACCTCCTACGAGCAGTACTTC